This T cell receptor beta chain was sequenced in a study of T cell responses to AZD1222 COVID-19 vaccine. Study outcomes and limitations: The breadth and depth of Spike-specific TCRs increased once two AZD1222 doses had been given.

Comment on this clone: The antigen remains undetermined.

Only in-frame clones appear in the TCRdb table, and some are missing; sequencing was by immunoSEQ multiplex PCR. In the table there are approximately 160,000 clones, more than 70% of which are singletons. CDR1 is LGHDT, CDR2 YNNKEL, per germline (reference sequence). The CDR3 length is 14 residues. With 4 bases removed from V and 6 bases from J, the gap between germline ends came to 14 bases. The receptor was derived from an adult in good health. This chain uses TRBV3-1 (or the pseudogene TRBV3-2) with TRBJ2-3; a possible D gene is TRBD1 (6 bases). Source: peripheral blood, taken on day 0 of MenACWY control vaccination. Here the CDR3 reads CASSLKGVGDTQYF. The CDR3 DNA sequence: TGTGCCAGCAGCCTAAAGGGGGTCGGGGATACGCAGTATTTT.